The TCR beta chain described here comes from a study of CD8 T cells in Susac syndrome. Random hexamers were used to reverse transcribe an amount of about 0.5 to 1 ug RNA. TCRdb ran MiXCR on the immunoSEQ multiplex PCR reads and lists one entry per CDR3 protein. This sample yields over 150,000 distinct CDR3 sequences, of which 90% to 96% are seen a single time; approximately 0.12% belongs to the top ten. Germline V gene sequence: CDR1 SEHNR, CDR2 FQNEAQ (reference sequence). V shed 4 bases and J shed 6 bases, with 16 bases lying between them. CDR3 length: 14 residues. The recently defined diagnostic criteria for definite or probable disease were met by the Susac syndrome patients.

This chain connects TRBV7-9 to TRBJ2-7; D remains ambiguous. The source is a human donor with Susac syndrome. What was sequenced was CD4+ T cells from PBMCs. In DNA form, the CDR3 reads TGTGCCAGCAGCTCAGCTGGGCCTTATCCCGAGCAGTACTTC. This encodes CASSSAGPYPEQYF.